The clone carrying this TCR beta chain was observed many times. Its antigen is currently unknown. The source of the sample is a study of breast tumors, draining lymph nodes, adjacent tissues. Via MiXCR, TCRdb re-called the multiplex PCR reads, giving one row per CDR3 protein. This sample has 190,000 or so distinct CDR3 sequences, with around a third found just once. Axillary draining lymph nodes of breast cancer patients supplied the node samples. V lost 1 base, J lost 6 bases, and 16 bases lay in between. CDR3 length: 16 residues. Germline V gives CDR1 SGHVS, CDR2 FQNEAQ. The study, taken as a whole, reports: Compared with lymph nodes, tumors were less diverse; compared with nontumor tissue, more.

The gene calls are TRBV7-8 and TRBJ1-5, with D possibly TRBD1 on 5 matching bases. This receptor was identified in a female donor with breast cancer. Some clones in this sample may be carry-over from other donors' samples. The sequencing input was axillary lymph node tissue. The CDR3 spells CASSLEGQGVFQPQHF. CDR3 sequence (DNA): TGTGCCAGCAGCTTAGAGGGGCAGGGCGTCTTTCAGCCCCAGCATTTT. Drawing the rest from reference TRBV7-8 and TRBJ1-5, the complete variable domain is GAGVSQSPRYKVAKRGQDVALRCDPISGHVSLFWYQQALGQGPEFLTYFQNEAQLDKSGLPSDRFFAERPEGSVSTLKIQRTQQEDSAVYLCASSLEGQGVFQPQHFGDGTRLSIL.